This is a list of T cell receptor beta chains from one sample in a study of identical twins. TCRdb ran MiXCR on the 5' RACE reads and lists one entry per CDR3 protein. There are roughly 1.6 million distinct CDR3 sequences in the sample; less than 35% occur only once, and about 0.27% lies in the top ten. Material for sequencing was cord blood. All receptors come from a newborn girl in good health. CDR3s include the opening cysteine and the closing phenylalanine or tryptophan. The order of the fields is V gene, D gene, J gene, clone size, CDR3 DNA, CDR3 protein. D genes are given only for firm matches. Size is omitted from some rows. Given values are once, few, many or a class for expanded clones.

TRBV13,TRBD2,TRBJ2-7,few,TGTGCCAGCACTGTGACTAGCGGCTCCTACAATGAGCAGTACTTC,CASTVTSGSYNEQYF
TRBV18,TRBD2,TRBJ2-5,few,TGTGCCAGCTCGCCTCGATTACTAGCGGGAGGAGAGACCCAGTACTTC,CASSPRLLAGGETQYF
TRBV5-1,.,TRBJ1-4,few,TGCGCCAGCAGCTTGGTTAGTCGACGGAATAATGAAAAACTGTTTTTT,CASSLVSRRNNEKLFF
TRBV5-1,.,TRBJ1-4,.,TGCGCCAGCAGCTTGGAAGGGAGAGGGATTAATGAAAAACTGTTTTTT,CASSLEGRGINEKLFF
TRBV10-3,TRBD2,TRBJ2-7,.,TGTGCCATCAGTGAGTCGACGGGACTAGCGGGCGACGAGCAGTACTTC,CAISESTGLAGDEQYF
TRBV24-1,.,TRBJ1-5,few,TGTGCCACCAGTGGGACCGGACAGTCCAATCAGCCCCAGCATTTT,CATSGTGQSNQPQHF
TRBV12-3/TRBV12-4,TRBD2,TRBJ2-3,.,TGTGCCAGCAGTTTATGGGGAGCGGGGGGCCTCTCAGATACGCAGTATTTT,CASSLWGAGGLSDTQYF
TRBV4-1,TRBD2,TRBJ2-1,.,TGCGCCAGCAGCCCTATAACTAGCGGAAATGAGCAGTTCTTC,CASSPITSGNEQFF
TRBV29-1,.,TRBJ2-3,many,TGCAGCGTTGAAGATGCAGGGGGCACAGATACGCAGTATTTT,CSVEDAGGTDTQYF
TRBV27,.,TRBJ1-2,few,TGTGCCAGCAGTTCCCCTCTCAGGACGGGCACCCCTAACTATGGCTACACCTTC,CASSSPLRTGTPNYGYTF
TRBV7-2,.,TRBJ1-5,.,TGTGCCGGCAGCTTGTCCGGGACTGAACCCAATCAGCCCCAGCATTTT,CAGSLSGTEPNQPQHF
TRBV20-1,.,TRBJ2-3,.,TGCAGTGGGTCACGGGGGACCTCGGGGAATACGCAGTATTTT,CSGSRGTSGNTQYF
TRBV20-1,TRBD1,TRBJ2-3,.,TGCAGTGCTTCGGACAGGGGACCGACAGATACGCAGTATTTT,CSASDRGPTDTQYF
TRBV3-1,TRBD1,TRBJ2-1,many,TGTGCCAGCAGCCAAGATAGGTTTAGGGACAGGCTCTACAATGAGCAGTTCTTC,CASSQDRFRDRLYNEQFF
TRBV12-3/TRBV12-4,TRBD2,TRBJ2-3,many,TGTGCCAGCACGAGCGGGAGGCTCACGCAGTATTTT,CASTSGRLTQYF
TRBV6-1,.,TRBJ1-6,.,TGTGCCAGCAGCGCTCGGCGGCCCTATAATTCACCCCTCCACTTT,CASSARRPYNSPLHF
TRBV12-3/TRBV12-4,TRBD1,TRBJ2-3,.,TGTGCCAGCAGTTTAGGGCAGGGGGCAACGGATGCGGAGTATTTT,CASSLGQGATDAEYF
TRBV5-1,TRBD2,TRBJ2-3,many,TGCGCCAGCAGCTTTGGGACTAGCGGCACAGATACGCAGTATTTT,CASSFGTSGTDTQYF
TRBV6-5,TRBD1,TRBJ1-1,.,TGTGCCAGCAGCCCTCGACAGGGAGGTGTAGCTTTCTTT,CASSPRQGGVAFF
TRBV11-2,.,TRBJ2-7,.,TGTGCCAGCAGCTCGCTTAGTCCCGGGCAGTACTTC,CASSSLSPGQYF
TRBV25-1,TRBD1,TRBJ2-7,many,TGTGCCAGCAGTGAATCGACAGGGAGTTTAGTCTACGAGCAGTACTTC,CASSESTGSLVYEQYF
TRBV28,.,TRBJ2-7,many,TGTGCCAGCAGTTTATTCCCCTACGAGCAGTACTTC,CASSLFPYEQYF
TRBV11-2,TRBD2,TRBJ2-5,few,TGTGCCAGCAGCCCCGTCACGGCGGGAGAGCAGTACTTC,CASSPVTAGEQYF
TRBV7-9,TRBD1,TRBJ1-1,few,TGTGCCAGCAGCTTATGGGACAGGGAGTTAAACACTGAAGCTTTCTTT,CASSLWDRELNTEAFF
TRBV6-1,.,TRBJ1-1,few,TGTGCCAGCAGTGTCGGAGGGTGGGACACTGAAGCTTTCTTT,CASSVGGWDTEAFF
TRBV3-1,.,TRBJ2-5,few,TGTGCCAGCAGGCACCAAGTTGGAGAGACCCAGTACTTC,CASRHQVGETQYF
TRBV20-1,.,TRBJ2-1,.,TGCAGTGCTATTAGGGGCGTGAAGACAGAGCAGTTCTTC,CSAIRGVKTEQFF
TRBV7-9,.,TRBJ2-3,.,TGTGCCAGTGACCGGGGGCACCCAAGCACAGATACGCAGTATTTT,CASDRGHPSTDTQYF
TRBV19,TRBD1,TRBJ1-1,.,TGTGCCAGTAGGGACAGGTCGGGGGACACTGAAGCTTTCTTT,CASRDRSGDTEAFF
TRBV7-9,TRBD2,TRBJ2-4,few,TGTGCCAGCAGCCGCGGGGGGCCATTACCCTTAGCCAAAAACATTCAGTACTTC,CASSRGGPLPLAKNIQYF
TRBV15,.,TRBJ1-4,.,TGTGCCACCAGCAGAGCGAATGGCCCTAATGAAAAACTGTTTTTT,CATSRANGPNEKLFF
TRBV11-2,TRBD2,TRBJ2-3,.,TGTGCCAGCAGGCGGATAGCGGGGGGGCTCCCAGATACGCAGTATTTT,CASRRIAGGLPDTQYF
TRBV4-1,.,TRBJ2-7,.,TGCGCCAGCAGCCGAACAGCGTACTACGAGCAGTACTTC,CASSRTAYYEQYF
TRBV20-1,.,TRBJ2-1,few,TGCAGTGCTAGCAGAGCCAGATCCTACAATGAGCAGTTCTTC,CSASRARSYNEQFF